Reported below is one T cell receptor (beta chain). Antigen specificity is unknown. This sample is drawn from a study of shared clonotypes between healthy human individuals. Points from the study as a whole: Roughly 5% of naive CD4 clonotypes were common to a few donors.

Sequenced by immunoSEQ multiplex PCR; TCRdb stores in-frame clones only, minus some. The table records about 2.4 million clones, approximately 92% of them present only once. CDR1 and CDR2 (germline): LNHDA, SQIVND (reference sequence). This CDR3 has 16 amino acids. Trimming pared 4 bases from V and 2 bases from J, leaving 17 bases between. The chain employs TRBV19 and TRBJ2-5; weak D call: TRBD1 (6 bases). What was sequenced was naive CD4+ T cells sorted from blood. Stated subset: CD45RA+ positively selected. The TCR was taken from a man younger than 35 in good health. Here the CDR3 DNA reads TGTGCCAGTAGTAGACCCCACGGGACATCTCAAGAGACCCAGTACTTC. As protein: CASSRPHGTSQETQYF.